This T cell receptor (beta chain) was recorded in a study of T cells in Graves' hyperthyroidism and ophthalmopathy. The study, taken as a whole, reports: Ophthalmopathy, which appeared later, was predicted by the model a median roughly 6.6 months before onset.

At least ten counts were recorded for this clonotype. Its antigen remains unidentified. Germline is not matched at one junction end, which may reflect a read error. The CDR3 totals 14 residues. Germline V CDR1 and CDR2: MNHNS, SASEGT. The study enrolled patients aged 18 to 65 with newly diagnosed hyperthyroidism of under 2 months' duration. This blood was taken when hyperthyroidism was first diagnosed, before any ophthalmopathy symptoms existed. RNA transcripts gave rise to amplified TCR beta CDR3 regions. HTBI primers were employed in a first-round RT-PCR of the TCR CDR3. TCRdb recomputed calls from the multiplex PCR reads with MiXCR, one row per CDR3 protein. The repertoire holds 270,000 or so distinct CDR3 sequences, with 15% as singletons.

The sample taken for sequencing was blood. This TCR was sampled from a woman between 45 and 60 years old with Graves' hyperthyroidism that later progressed to Graves' ophthalmopathy. V and J are TRBV6-1 and TRBJ1-5; possible D gene TRBD1, 6 bases. The CDR3 sequence is CASREGGGAQPQHF. CDR3 nucleotides: TGTGCCAGCAGAGAAGGGGGGGGGGCTCAGCCCCAGCATTTT.